The present T cell receptor beta chain was sequenced within a study of PD-L1 blockade in urothelial cancer. Study summary: Of prior chemotherapy regimens, patients had received between 0 and 3.

This clone appeared once. The CDR3 contains 16 residues. The V gene's germline CDR1 is MDHEN and CDR2 SYDVKM. V lost 1 base and J lost 0, with 10 bases in between. Per-patient samples, pretreatment and on-treatment, numbered 1 to 8. Sequencing used immunoSEQ multiplex PCR; TCRdb keeps in-frame clones, though not all of them. The data hold about 100,000 clones, with 91% observed a single time. This chain links TRBV28 with TRBJ1-5; tentative D call: TRBD1 (5 bases). This TCR was recovered from an elderly woman with urothelial cancer. The sample in question was PBMCs, obtained around atezolizumab (anti-PD-L1) treatment. The CDR3 sequence is CASSLFIQVSNQPQHF. CDR3 sequence (DNA): TGTGCCAGCAGTTTATTTATACAGGTTAGCAATCAGCCCCAGCATTTT.